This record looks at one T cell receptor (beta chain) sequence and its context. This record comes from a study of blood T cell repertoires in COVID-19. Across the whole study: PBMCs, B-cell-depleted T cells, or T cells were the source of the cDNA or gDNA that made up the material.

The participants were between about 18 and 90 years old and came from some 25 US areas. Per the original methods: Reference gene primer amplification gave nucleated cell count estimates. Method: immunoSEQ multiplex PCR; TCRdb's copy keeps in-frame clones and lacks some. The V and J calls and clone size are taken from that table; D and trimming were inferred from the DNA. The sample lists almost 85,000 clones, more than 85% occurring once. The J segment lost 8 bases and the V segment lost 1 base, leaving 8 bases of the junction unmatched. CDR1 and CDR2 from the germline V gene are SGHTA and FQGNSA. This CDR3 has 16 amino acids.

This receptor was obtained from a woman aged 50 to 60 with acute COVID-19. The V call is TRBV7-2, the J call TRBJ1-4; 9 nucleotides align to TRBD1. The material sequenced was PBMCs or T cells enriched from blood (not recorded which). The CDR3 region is CASSLEWNRGLEKLFF. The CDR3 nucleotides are TGTGCCAGCAGCTTAGAGTGGAACAGGGGGCTAGAAAAACTGTTTTTT.